This T cell receptor (beta chain) was captured in a study of patients and donors after allogeneic stem cell transplantation. The CDR3 has 13 residues. Germline CDR1 is SQVTM and CDR2 is ANQGSEA. V was cut by 7 bases and J by 4 bases, with 16 bases left in between. There are many counts of this clonotype. TCRdb re-derived calls from the RT-PCR reads in MiXCR, one entry per CDR3 protein. This sample has 900,000 to 1,000,000 distinct CDR3 sequences, with roughly 17% found just once. The sample was blood, either unsorted or a sorted T cell fraction (not recorded which). The chain joins TRBV29-1 to TRBJ1-2; no clear D. The TCR comes from a human donor who was either an allogeneic HSCT recipient or a stem cell or donor lymphocyte infusion donor (not recorded which). It is not recorded whose cells these are; they may come from a transplant donor. The DNA for the CDR3 is TGCAGCGCAGCCCGGGCGAGGTCCTATGGCTACACCTTC. Residues: CSAARARSYGYTF.